This TCR beta chain was retrieved from a study of T cell clones after liver transplantation. Turning to the study itself: Third-party-reactive TCRbeta sequences from pre-transplant mixed lymphocyte reactions served as antigen-independent comparators.

The assay was immunoSEQ multiplex PCR, and TCRdb's table has in-frame clones only and misses some. The repertoire has under 150,000 clones, 90% of them found once; the top ten carry about 0.8%. CDR1 is MNHEY and CDR2 is SMNVEV in the germline V gene (reference sequence). The CDR3 loop spans 12 amino acids. The ends were cut back, 3 bases at V and 3 bases at J, with 6 bases in the middle. Here the sequenced sample was CD4+ T cells from blood, taken 12 months after liver transplant. The sequence was collected from a human patient who received a liver transplant. The graft donor may be the source of some T cells. The chain employs TRBV27 and TRBJ2-7; tentative D call: TRBD1 (5 bases). CDR3 in DNA: TGTGCCAGCAGTTTCACAGGCTACGAGCAGTACTTC. This gives the protein CASSFTGYEQYF.